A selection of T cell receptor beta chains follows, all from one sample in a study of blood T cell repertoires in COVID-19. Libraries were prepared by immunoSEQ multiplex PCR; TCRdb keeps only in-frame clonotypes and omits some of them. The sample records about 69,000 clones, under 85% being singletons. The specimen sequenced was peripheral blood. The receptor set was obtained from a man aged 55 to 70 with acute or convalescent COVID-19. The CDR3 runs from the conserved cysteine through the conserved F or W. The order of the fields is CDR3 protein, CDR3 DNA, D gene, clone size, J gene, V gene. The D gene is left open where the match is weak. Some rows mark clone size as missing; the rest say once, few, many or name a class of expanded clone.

CASSQARLAGSTDTQYF,TGTGCCAGCAGCCAAGCCCGACTAGCGGGGAGCACAGATACGCAGTATTTT,TRBD2,.,TRBJ2-3,TRBV3-1/TRBV3-2
CASSPRGGVGYTF,TGTGCCAGCAGTCCACGGGGTGGGGTTGGCTACACCTTC,.,once,TRBJ1-2,TRBV6-5
CASSLQETQYF,TGCGCCAGCAGCCTCCAAGAGACCCAGTACTTC,.,.,TRBJ2-5,TRBV5-1
CASSPDRGLFQPQHF,TGTGCCAGCAGTCCCGACAGGGGGCTCTTTCAGCCCCAGCATTTT,TRBD1,.,TRBJ1-5,TRBV6-2/TRBV6-3
CASSPREGRAYEQYF,TGTGCCAGCTCACCACGTGAAGGGAGGGCCTACGAGCAGTACTTC,TRBD2,once,TRBJ2-7,TRBV18
CASSRISGGTGELFF,TGTGCCAGCAGTCGTATTAGCGGGGGGACCGGGGAGCTGTTTTTT,TRBD2,.,TRBJ2-2,TRBV6-2/TRBV6-3
CAWSASQGRENYNSPLHF,TGTGCCTGGAGTGCCTCACAGGGGCGGGAAAACTATAATTCACCCCTCCACTTT,TRBD1,.,TRBJ1-6,TRBV30
CASSLGDINEKLFF,TGCGCCAGCAGCTTGGGCGACATTAATGAAAAACTGTTTTTT,.,once,TRBJ1-4,TRBV5-1
CASSPTWDRDNAEAFF,TGTGCCAGCTCACCAACATGGGACAGGGATAACGCTGAAGCTTTCTTT,TRBD1,few,TRBJ1-1,TRBV18
CASSLGTGFNYGYTF,TGCGCCAGCAGCCTAGGGACAGGGTTTAACTATGGCTACACCTTC,TRBD1,many,TRBJ1-2,TRBV4-1
CAWKVPGNYGYTF,TGTGCCTGGAAGGTCCCCGGGAACTATGGCTACACCTTC,.,.,TRBJ1-2,TRBV30
CASSPLTGRTYNEQFF,TGTGCCAGCAGCCCCCTGACAGGGAGGACCTACAATGAGCAGTTCTTC,.,once,TRBJ2-1,TRBV14
CVSSLAGQVYEKLFF,TGTGTCAGCAGCTTGGCGGGACAGGTCTATGAAAAACTGTTTTTT,TRBD1,.,TRBJ1-4,TRBV7-2
CASSYSTRVNSPLHF,TGTGCCAGCAGTTACTCGACCAGGGTTAATTCACCCCTCCACTTT,.,.,TRBJ1-6,TRBV6-5
CASRPTGSYEQYF,TGTGCCAGCAGGCCGACAGGTTCCTACGAGCAGTACTTC,.,once,TRBJ2-7,TRBV3-1/TRBV3-2
CASSFFSGANEKLFF,TGTGCCAGCAGCTTCTTTTCAGGGGCTAATGAAAAACTGTTTTTT,.,few,TRBJ1-4,TRBV7-2
CASSYGGGGYGYTF,TGTGCCAGCAGTTACGGCGGGGGAGGCTATGGCTACACCTTC,.,.,TRBJ1-2,TRBV6-5
CASRLVEETQYF,TGTGCCAGCAGACTAGTAGAAGAGACCCAGTACTTC,.,.,TRBJ2-5,TRBV6-5
CASSLDFDTEAFF,TGTGCCAGCAGTCTTGACTTTGACACTGAAGCTTTCTTT,.,.,TRBJ1-1,TRBV7-6
CASSPGLAGHTDTQYF,TGTGCCAGCAGCCCGGGACTAGCGGGGCACACAGATACGCAGTATTTT,TRBD2,.,TRBJ2-3,TRBV7-6
CASSRRQGRETQYF,TGTGCCAGCAGTAGACGACAGGGACGAGAGACCCAGTACTTC,TRBD1,.,TRBJ2-5,TRBV25-1
CASSTGQGGYGYTF,TGTGCCAGCAGTACCGGACAGGGAGGCTATGGCTACACCTTC,TRBD1,.,TRBJ1-2,TRBV27
CASSFRLAGGTDTQYF,TGTGCCAGCAGCTTCCGACTAGCGGGGGGCACAGATACGCAGTATTTT,TRBD2,.,TRBJ2-3,TRBV5-4
CASSPAQVGAFF,TGTGCCAGCAGCCCAGCTCAAGTCGGGGCTTTCTTT,.,.,TRBJ1-1,TRBV11-2
CASRTGQYGYTF,TGTGCCAGCAGAACCGGACAGTATGGCTACACCTTC,.,.,TRBJ1-2,TRBV6-5
CASSFRTNEKLFF,TGTGCCAGTTCTTTCAGAACTAATGAAAAACTGTTTTTT,.,.,TRBJ1-4,TRBV19
CASSSSGGAHEQYF,TGTGCCAGCAGCTCTAGCGGGGGGGCCCACGAGCAGTACTTC,TRBD2,.,TRBJ2-7,TRBV7-2
CASSEGTGSLHEQFF,TGTGCCAGCAGTGAAGGGACAGGGTCATTGCATGAGCAGTTCTTC,TRBD1,.,TRBJ2-1,TRBV2
CSVALGLTNEQFF,TGCAGCGTTGCTCTGGGACTGACCAATGAGCAGTTCTTC,.,once,TRBJ2-1,TRBV29-1
CASSLLTGGDNSPLHF,TGTGCCAGCAGCTTACTCACAGGGGGAGATAATTCACCCCTCCACTTT,TRBD1,.,TRBJ1-6,TRBV7-2
CSVYSLGLQETQYF,TGCAGCGTTTACAGCCTTGGACTCCAAGAGACCCAGTACTTC,.,.,TRBJ2-5,TRBV29-1
CASSSDITYEQYF,TGTGCCAGCTCATCCGACATTACCTACGAGCAGTACTTC,.,.,TRBJ2-7,TRBV18
CASRRLAGWISYNEQFF,TGTGCCAGCAGGAGACTAGCGGGTTGGATCTCCTACAATGAGCAGTTCTTC,TRBD2,.,TRBJ2-1,TRBV7-9
CASSQELLTSYEQYF,TGTGCCAGCAGCCAAGAACTACTAACCTCCTACGAGCAGTACTTC,.,.,TRBJ2-7,TRBV3-1/TRBV3-2
CASSTQGPYGYTF,TGTGCCAGCAGTACACAGGGGCCCTATGGCTACACCTTC,TRBD1,few,TRBJ1-2,TRBV2
CASSRSGTGEREKLFF,TGCGCCAGCAGCCGATCCGGGACAGGGGAAAGGGAAAAACTGTTTTTT,TRBD1,.,TRBJ1-4,TRBV4-3
CASRQLYNEQFF,TGTGCCAGCAGGCAACTTTACAATGAGCAGTTCTTC,.,once,TRBJ2-1,TRBV7-2
CASSLQGSGGTDTQYF,TGTGCCAGCAGCTTGCAGGGTAGCGGGGGCACAGATACGCAGTATTTT,TRBD2,.,TRBJ2-3,TRBV7-8
CASRGGSSTEAFF,TGTGCCTCCCGAGGGGGCAGCTCAACTGAAGCTTTCTTT,TRBD1,.,TRBJ1-1,TRBV7-6
CASRKPGEANYGYTF,TGTGCCAGCAGAAAGCCGGGGGAAGCTAACTATGGCTACACCTTC,.,.,TRBJ1-2,TRBV6-5
CASSLVTGTEAFF,TGTGCCAGCAGCTTAGTTACAGGCACTGAAGCTTTCTTT,.,.,TRBJ1-1,TRBV7-9
CASSDRAGRVYNGYTF,TGCGCCAGCAGCGACAGGGCCGGGAGGGTTTACAATGGCTACACCTTC,TRBD1,few,TRBJ1-2,TRBV4-1
CASGPGTGDNEQFF,TGTGCCAGCGGGCCCGGGACAGGGGACAATGAGCAGTTCTTC,TRBD1,.,TRBJ2-1,TRBV5-6
CASSQDRAGGNTIYF,TGTGCCAGCAGCCAGGACAGGGCGGGTGGAAACACCATATATTTT,TRBD1,.,TRBJ1-3,TRBV4-2
CASSQAGGPTDTQYF,TGCGCCAGCAGCCAAGCGGGGGGCCCCACAGATACGCAGTATTTT,TRBD2,.,TRBJ2-3,TRBV5-1
CSAKQTVEHF,TGCAGTGCCAAACAGACAGTAGAACATTTT,.,.,TRBJ1-5,TRBV20-1
CASSPGQVFEQYF,TGTGCCAGCTCACCGGGACAGGTTTTCGAGCAGTACTTC,TRBD1,few,TRBJ2-7,TRBV18
CASTQKTSGQETQYF,TGTGCCAGTACCCAGAAGACTAGCGGGCAAGAGACCCAGTACTTC,TRBD2,once,TRBJ2-5,TRBV19
CASSGQQETQYF,TGTGCCAGCAGCGGACAGCAAGAGACCCAGTACTTC,.,.,TRBJ2-5,TRBV11-3
CASRGQGAIPTIYF,TGTGCCAGCAGGGGACAGGGGGCGATTCCCACCATATATTTT,TRBD1,.,TRBJ1-3,TRBV6-6
CASSIVEGRVIKPQHF,TGTGCCAGTAGTATAGTTGAGGGTAGGGTCATCAAGCCCCAGCATTTT,.,.,TRBJ1-5,TRBV19
CASSRRDWHNEQFF,TGTGCCAGCAGCCGCCGGGACTGGCACAATGAGCAGTTCTTC,.,.,TRBJ2-1,TRBV14
CASSLSLPSFVSNQPQHF,TGTGCCAGCAGCTTGAGTCTCCCGAGTTTCGTTAGCAATCAGCCCCAGCATTTT,.,.,TRBJ1-5,TRBV5-8
CASSYEGLYTF,TGTGCCAGCAGTTACGAGGGACTTTACACCTTC,.,.,TRBJ1-2,TRBV6-5